The 20 T cell receptor beta chains below come from one sample, sequenced in a study of blood T cell repertoires in COVID-19. Method: immunoSEQ multiplex PCR; TCRdb's copy keeps in-frame clones and lacks some. The sample shows some 220,000 clones, over 80% of them seen only once. Sequenced: peripheral blood. The receptors stem from a human donor in a cohort sampled during active COVID-19.

This clone was seen more than once but under ten times. J is TRBJ1-2 and V is TRBV19; D gene ambiguous. The germline V and J ends were trimmed by 6 bases and 4 bases, with 15 bases remaining between them. From germline, CDR1 is LNHDA and CDR2 SQIVND (reference sequence). This CDR3 contains 14 residues. The CDR3 DNA reads as TGTGCCAGTAGCACCCCGGGGTTCTCCTATGGCTACACCTTC. It codes for CASSTPGFSYGYTF.

This chain uses TRBV9 with TRBJ1-2; D not certain. From germline, CDR1 is SGDLS and CDR2 YYNGEE. V was pared by 0 bases and J by 6 bases, with 6 bases between. The CDR3 is made up of 12 amino acids. The CDR3 DNA sequence: TGTGCCAGCAGCGTAGCTACCGATGGCTACACCTTC. This translates into CASSVATDGYTF.

Points on this clone: One junction end disagrees with the germline gene, perhaps due to a read error. V gene TRBV4-2 combines with J gene TRBJ2-3, with TRBD2 matching over 9 bases. The CDR3 covers 16 residues. Looked up from germline, CDR1 is LGHNA and CDR2 is YNFKEQ. CDR3 region: CANSQDTAGGRDTQYF. CDR3 nucleotides: TGTGCCAACAGCCAAGATACCGCGGGGGGGAGAGATACGCAGTATTTT.

V is TRBV7-3 and J is TRBJ1-6; 7 bases map to TRBD1. The junction had 6 bases not matched to a gene; V was cut back by 5 bases and J by 5 bases. The CDR3 sequence is 15 residues long. Germline V gene data show CDR1 as SGHTA and CDR2 as FQGTGA. The DNA of the CDR3 is TGTGCCAGCAGCCCCGGGACAGCAGATAATTCACCCCTCCACTTT. Translated, it gives CASSPGTADNSPLHF. The full variable domain, its missing parts supplied by reference TRBV7-3 and TRBJ1-6, is GAGVSQTPSNKVTEKGKYVELRCDPISGHTALYWYRQSLGQGPEFLIYFQGTGAADDSGLPNDRFFAVRPEGSVSTLKIQRTERGDSAVYLCASSPGTADNSPLHFGNGTRLTVT.

The genes are TRBV24-1 and TRBJ2-1; D unclear. The CDR3 totals 11 residues. V dropped 5 bases and J dropped 8 bases, with 6 bases sitting between them. The V gene's germline CDR1 is KGHDR and CDR2 SFDVKD. The CDR3 DNA reads TGTGCCACCAGTGGGCTCGATGAGCAGTTCTTC. Its protein is CATSGLDEQFF.

The genes are TRBV7-3 and TRBJ1-6; 8 bases line up with TRBD1. Germline V CDR1 and CDR2: SGHTA, FQGTGA. V was clipped by 1 base and J by 10 bases; unmatched bases: 6. This CDR3 is 15 amino acids long. This chain's CDR3 is CASSLIGQGKSPLHF. CDR3 nucleotides: TGTGCCAGCAGCTTAATCGGACAGGGTAAATCACCCCTCCACTTT.

CDR3 region: CASSRVQRGEQFF. The CDR3 region has the DNA TGTGCCAGCAGCCGAGTACAGCGGGGGGAGCAGTTCTTC. The chain combines TRBV7-3 with TRBJ2-1, with 8 bases that match TRBD2. The V gene end was trimmed by 5 bases and the J gene end by 10 bases; junction bases not matched to a gene: 7. The CDR3 extends over 13 amino acids. Germline CDR1 is SGHTA and CDR2 is FQGTGA.

The chain joins TRBV13 to TRBJ1-4; the D gene is possibly TRBD1 (5 bases). CDR1 PRHDT and CDR2 FYEKMQ come from the germline V gene (reference sequence). V was trimmed by 3 bases and J by 6 bases, leaving 11 bases between them. This CDR3 is 14 amino acids long. CDR3 residues: CASSLGGSHEKLFF. CDR3 sequence (DNA): TGTGCCAGCAGCTTGGGGGGTTCACATGAAAAACTGTTTTTT.

This chain uses TRBV5-1 with TRBJ2-3, with 12 bases that match TRBD2. CDR1 is SGHRS and CDR2 is YFSETQ in the germline V gene. The CDR3 runs to 17 residues. Germline trimming cut 5 bases from V and 1 base from J; bases unmatched to any gene: 8. The CDR3 DNA is TGCGCCAGCAGGAGGACTCCTAGCGGGGGGGGCACAGATACGCAGTATTTT. Translation gives CASRRTPSGGGTDTQYF.

The table lists this clone with a count of one. The V call is TRBV5-1, the J call TRBJ1-1; D is ambiguous. CDR1 is SGHRS and CDR2 is YFSETQ in the germline V gene. The CDR3 spans 14 residues. Between the trimmed V and J ends, which lost 0 bases and 0 bases, there was a span of 6 bases. DNA for the CDR3: TGCGCCAGCAGCTTGGCAGAAATGAACACTGAAGCTTTCTTT. As protein: CASSLAEMNTEAFF.

This chain joins TRBV9 and TRBJ2-3; TRBD2 matches at 8 bases. Unmatched junction bases numbered 9, after V lost 0 bases and J lost 15 bases. The CDR3 extends over 13 amino acids. Germline CDR1 and CDR2: SGDLS and YYNGEE. The CDR3: CASSVGTSGSEYF. The CDR3 region has the DNA TGTGCCAGCAGCGTAGGCACTAGCGGTTCAGAATATTTT.

DNA of the CDR3: TGCGCCAGCAGCGCGGACAGATCCTACGAGCAGTACTTC. It codes for CASSADRSYEQYF. V is TRBV5-1 and J is TRBJ2-7; a possible D gene is TRBD1 (6 bases). V lost 4 bases, J lost 1 base, and 9 bases lay in between. Germline values: CDR1 SGHRS, CDR2 YFSETQ. The CDR3 loop spans 13 amino acids.

This sequence joins TRBV10-3 and TRBJ1-1; 8 bases are a match to TRBD1. Germline values: CDR1 ENHRY, CDR2 SYGVKD. After removal of 3 bases from V and 1 base from J, the junction contained 4 bases not matched to a gene. The CDR3 spans 15 residues. The CDR3 here is CAISEFGQGNTEAFF. Written as DNA, the CDR3 is TGTGCCATCAGTGAATTCGGACAGGGGAACACTGAAGCTTTCTTT.

The chain couples TRBV10-3 to TRBJ2-2; TRBD1 might be the D (6 bases). Germline V gives CDR1 ENHRY, CDR2 SYGVKD. The length of the CDR3 is 13 residues. With 6 bases removed from V and 3 bases from J, the gap between germline ends came to 8 bases. In nucleotides, the CDR3 is TGTGCCATCAGACAGGGTGACACCGGGGAGCTGTTTTTT. This encodes CAIRQGDTGELFF.

In nucleotides, the CDR3 is TGTGCCAGCAGCACCGGGAGCCCCAATCAGCCCCAGCATTTT. Protein: CASSTGSPNQPQHF. J is TRBJ1-5 and V is TRBV6-5; D gene unclear. Germline V gives CDR1 MNHEY, CDR2 SVGAGI. The ends were cut back, 6 bases at V and 3 bases at J, with 12 bases in the middle. The length of the CDR3 is 14 residues.

The J gene is TRBJ1-1, the V gene TRBV4-2, with D possibly TRBD1 on 6 matching bases. Germline assignment: CDR1 LGHNA and CDR2 YNFKEQ. V lost 3 bases and J 1 base, leaving 15 bases between the germline ends. This CDR3 has 16 residues. The CDR3 DNA follows: TGTGCCAGCAGCCATCGACAGGCTCCGCCGAACACTGAAGCTTTCTTT. This translates into CASSHRQAPPNTEAFF.

The rearrangement uses TRBV6-5 and TRBJ2-5, with 8 bases fitting TRBD2. The CDR3 consists of 15 residues. Germline CDR1 is MNHEY and CDR2 is SVGAGI. The junction had 14 bases not matched to a gene; V was cut back by 8 bases and J by 6 bases. The CDR3 spells CASSGGMQGGKTQYF. Written as DNA, the CDR3 is TGTGCCAGCTCGGGAGGGATGCAGGGAGGGAAGACCCAGTACTTC.

This clone has only one observation. The rearrangement uses TRBV27 and TRBJ1-2; D possibly corresponds to TRBD1 (5 bases). This CDR3 contains 13 residues. Germline values: CDR1 MNHEY, CDR2 SMNVEV (reference sequence). Trimming removed 3 bases at V and 4 bases at J, with 9 bases between. As DNA, the CDR3 is TGTGCCAGCAGTTTTAGGGGTCCCTATGGCTACACCTTC. Protein sequence: CASSFRGPYGYTF.

V usage is TRBV11-3 and J usage is TRBJ2-6; 8 bases line up with TRBD1. Germline lookup yields CDR1 SGHNT and CDR2 YENEEA. The CDR3 is made up of 15 amino acids. Trimming cost V 5 bases and J 0 bases; bases outside gene matches: 0. Here the CDR3 reads CASSTGGSGANVLTF. The CDR3 region has the DNA TGTGCCAGCAGCACAGGGGGCTCTGGGGCCAACGTCCTGACTTTC.

This clone was recorded only once. V gene TRBV29-1 combines with J gene TRBJ1-1, with 8 positions matching TRBD1. With V trimmed by 3 bases and J by 6 bases, 3 bases remained unmatched. Germline V gene lookup returns CDR1 SQVTM and CDR2 ANQGSEA. The length of the CDR3 is 12 residues. CDR3 nucleotides: TGCAGCGTTGAGGACAGGGTCGCTGAAGCTTTCTTT. Encoded protein: CSVEDRVAEAFF.